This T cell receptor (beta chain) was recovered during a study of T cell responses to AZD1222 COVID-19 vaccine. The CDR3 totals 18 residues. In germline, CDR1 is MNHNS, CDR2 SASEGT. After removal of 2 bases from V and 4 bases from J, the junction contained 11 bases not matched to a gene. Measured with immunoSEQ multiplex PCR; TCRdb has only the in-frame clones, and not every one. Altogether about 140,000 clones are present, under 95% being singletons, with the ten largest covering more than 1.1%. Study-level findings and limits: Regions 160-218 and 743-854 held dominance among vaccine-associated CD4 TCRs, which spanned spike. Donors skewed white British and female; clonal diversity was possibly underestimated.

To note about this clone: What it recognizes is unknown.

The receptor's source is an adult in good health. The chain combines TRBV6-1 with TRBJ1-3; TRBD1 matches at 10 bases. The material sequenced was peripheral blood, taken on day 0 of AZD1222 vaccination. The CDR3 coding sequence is TGTGCCAGCAGTGAAAGGGACAGGGGCCCCTCTCACGGAAACACCATATATTTT. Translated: CASSERDRGPSHGNTIYF.